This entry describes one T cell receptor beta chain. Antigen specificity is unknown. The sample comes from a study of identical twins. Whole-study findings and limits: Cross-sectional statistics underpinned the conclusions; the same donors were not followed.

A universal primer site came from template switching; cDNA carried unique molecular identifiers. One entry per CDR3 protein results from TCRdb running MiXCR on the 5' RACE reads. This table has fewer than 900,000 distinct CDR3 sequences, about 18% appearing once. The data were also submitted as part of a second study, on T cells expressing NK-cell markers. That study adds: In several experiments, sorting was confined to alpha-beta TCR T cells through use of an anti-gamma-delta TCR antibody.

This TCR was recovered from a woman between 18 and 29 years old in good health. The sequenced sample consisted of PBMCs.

DNA for the CDR3: TGTGCCAGTAGTCTCCGAGACAGGGAGGGTGAGGAGCAGTTCTTC. Amino acids: CASSLRDREGEEQFF. The chain couples TRBV19 to TRBJ2-1; D possibly matches TRBD1 or TRBD2 (7 bases each). Trimming took off 5 bases at V and 10 bases at J, with 21 bases between the two ends. The CDR3 runs 15 residues. Germline CDR1 LNHDA, CDR2 SQIVND (reference sequence).